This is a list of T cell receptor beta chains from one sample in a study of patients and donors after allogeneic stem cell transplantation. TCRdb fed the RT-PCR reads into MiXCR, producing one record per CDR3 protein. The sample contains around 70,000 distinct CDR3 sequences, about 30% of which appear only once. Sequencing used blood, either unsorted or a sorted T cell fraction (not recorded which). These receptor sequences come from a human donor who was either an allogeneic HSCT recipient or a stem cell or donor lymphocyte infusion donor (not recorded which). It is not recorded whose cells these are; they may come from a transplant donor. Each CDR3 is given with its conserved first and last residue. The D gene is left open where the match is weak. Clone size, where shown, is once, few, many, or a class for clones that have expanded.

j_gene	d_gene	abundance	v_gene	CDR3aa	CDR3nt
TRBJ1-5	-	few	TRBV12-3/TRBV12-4	CASSRINSNQPQHF	TGTGCCAGCAGTCGAATCAATAGCAATCAGCCCCAGCATTTT
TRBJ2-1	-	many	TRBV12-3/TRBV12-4	CASGRQYEQFF	TGTGCCAGCGGCAGGCAGTATGAGCAGTTCTTC
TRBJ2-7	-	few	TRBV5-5	CASSVDSYEQYF	TGTGCCAGCAGCGTGGACTCCTACGAGCAGTACTTC
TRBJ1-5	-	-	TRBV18	CASSSGENQPQHF	TGTGCCAGCTCTTCTGGTGAAAATCAGCCCCAGCATTTT
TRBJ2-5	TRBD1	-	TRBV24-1	CATSEVQGVCETQYF	TGTGCCACCAGTGAGGTACAGGGGGTGTGTGAGACCCAGTACTTC
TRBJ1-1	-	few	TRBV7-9	CASILGGATEAFF	TGTGCCAGCATACTTGGGGGGGCAACCGAAGCTTTCTTT
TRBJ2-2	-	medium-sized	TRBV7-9	CASSTSGELFF	TGTGCCAGCAGTACGAGCGGGGAGCTGTTTTTT
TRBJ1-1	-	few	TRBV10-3	CAISESIGALNTEAFF	TGTGCCATCAGTGAGTCGATCGGCGCCCTGAACACTGAAGCTTTCTTT
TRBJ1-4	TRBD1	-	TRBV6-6	CASTVTGGREKLFF	TGTGCCAGCACCGTGACAGGGGGCAGGGAAAAACTGTTTTTT
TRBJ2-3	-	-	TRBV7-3	CASSPKEVYF	TGTGCCAGCAGCCCTAAGGAGGTGTATTTT
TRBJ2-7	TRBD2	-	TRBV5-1	CASSSTPTSGEQYF	TGCGCCAGCAGCTCTACCCCGACTAGCGGCGAGCAGTACTTC
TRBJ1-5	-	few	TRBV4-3	CASSQDIQQPQHF	TGCGCCAGCAGCCAAGATATCCAGCAGCCCCAGCATTTT
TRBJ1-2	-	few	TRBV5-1	CASSITGNYGYTF	TGCGCCAGCAGTATTACAGGAAACTATGGCTACACCTTC
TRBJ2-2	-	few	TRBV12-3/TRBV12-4	CASSLGWGTVNTGELFF	TGTGCCAGCAGTTTAGGTTGGGGGACTGTGAACACCGGGGAGCTGTTTTTT
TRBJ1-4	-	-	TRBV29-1	CSVKWVANEKLFF	TGCAGCGTCAAATGGGTGGCTAATGAAAAACTGTTTTTT
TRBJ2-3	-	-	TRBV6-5	CASSYFGADTQYF	TGTGCCAGCAGTTACTTCGGGGCGGATACGCAGTATTTT
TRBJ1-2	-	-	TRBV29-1	CSVWTLNYGYTF	TGCAGCGTATGGACACTAAACTATGGCTACACCTTC
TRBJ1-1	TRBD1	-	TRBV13	CASSHGQGGAFF	TGTGCCAGCAGCCACGGACAGGGAGGTGCTTTCTTT
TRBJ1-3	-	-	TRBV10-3	CAISSKASSGNTIYF	TGTGCCATCAGTAGCAAGGCGAGCTCTGGAAACACCATATATTTT
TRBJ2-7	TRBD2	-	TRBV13	CASSSWASGKSYEQYF	TGTGCCAGCAGCTCGTGGGCTAGCGGGAAATCCTACGAGCAGTACTTC
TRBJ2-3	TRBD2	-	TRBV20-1	CSADPLAVSTDTQYF	TGCAGTGCTGATCCCCTAGCGGTTAGCACAGATACGCAGTATTTT
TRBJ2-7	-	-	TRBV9	CASSVGGVSYEQYF	TGTGCCAGCAGCGTAGGGGGAGTTAGCTACGAGCAGTACTTC